Listed below are T cell receptor beta chains from one sample, sequenced in a study of blood T cells in healthy people across ages. MiXCR, applied by TCRdb to the 5' RACE reads, yields one record per CDR3 protein. Here the sample spans 1.5 million to 2 million distinct CDR3 sequences, 28% being singletons. The sample taken for sequencing was blood. The receptor set was obtained from a woman aged 25 to 39 in good health. CDR3s include the opening cysteine and the closing phenylalanine or tryptophan. The D gene is left open where the match is weak. Only part of the rows carry a size: once, few, many, or a class if the clone is expanded.

j_gene: TRBJ2-6; d_gene: .; len: 17; v_gene: TRBV12-3/TRBV12-4; abundance: .; CDR3nt: TGTGCCAGCAGCCTATCGACCAGGAGCTCAGGGGCCAACGTCCTGACTTTC; CDR3aa: CASSLSTRSSGANVLTF
j_gene: TRBJ1-2; d_gene: .; len: 15; v_gene: TRBV3-1; abundance: few; CDR3nt: TGTGCCAGCAGCCCCCATACCCGGGTTGCCACTGGCTACACCTTC; CDR3aa: CASSPHTRVATGYTF
j_gene: TRBJ2-7; d_gene: .; len: 15; v_gene: TRBV13; abundance: .; CDR3nt: TGTGCCAGCAGCTTCTCGACAGGCCTCCCTCGCGAGCAGTACTTC; CDR3aa: CASSFSTGLPREQYF
j_gene: TRBJ2-5; d_gene: TRBD1; len: 15; v_gene: TRBV5-6; abundance: few; CDR3nt: TGTGCCAGCAGCCCCCGGGTGGGGACAGGGGATTTGCAGTACTTC; CDR3aa: CASSPRVGTGDLQYF
j_gene: TRBJ1-5; d_gene: .; len: 18; v_gene: TRBV6-1; abundance: .; CDR3nt: TGTGCCAGCAGTGACCCCCGGGACGGACCCTATAGCAATCAGCCCCAGCATTTT; CDR3aa: CASSDPRDGPYSNQPQHF
j_gene: TRBJ1-3; d_gene: .; len: 13; v_gene: TRBV11-2; abundance: few; CDR3nt: TGTGCCAACCCATATAAACCTGGAAACACCATATATTTT; CDR3aa: CANPYKPGNTIYF
j_gene: TRBJ1-5; d_gene: .; len: 13; v_gene: TRBV29-1; abundance: few; CDR3nt: TGCAGCGTTGGTAAGGGAAGGGATCAGCCCCAGCATTTT; CDR3aa: CSVGKGRDQPQHF
j_gene: TRBJ2-7; d_gene: TRBD1; len: 12; v_gene: TRBV29-1; abundance: many; CDR3nt: TGCAGCGTTATACAGGGGTCTTACGAGCAGTACTTC; CDR3aa: CSVIQGSYEQYF
j_gene: TRBJ2-7; d_gene: TRBD1; len: 15; v_gene: TRBV12-3/TRBV12-4; abundance: .; CDR3nt: TGTGCCAGCAGTTCCTACCAGGACAGGGGGGATGAGCAGTACTTC; CDR3aa: CASSSYQDRGDEQYF
j_gene: TRBJ2-1; d_gene: .; len: 18; v_gene: TRBV5-1; abundance: few; CDR3nt: TGCGCCAGCAGCTTGGAACGGGGGAGCTCTTTCTCCTACAATGAGCAGTTCTTC; CDR3aa: CASSLERGSSFSYNEQFF
j_gene: TRBJ2-7; d_gene: TRBD1; len: 17; v_gene: TRBV5-1; abundance: .; CDR3nt: TGCGCCAGCAGTGACAAGTCCCTTAGGACAGGGGCCTACGAGCAGTACTTC; CDR3aa: CASSDKSLRTGAYEQYF
j_gene: TRBJ2-1; d_gene: TRBD1; len: 16; v_gene: TRBV7-9; abundance: .; CDR3nt: TGTGCCAGCAGCGCCCGGGACAGGGTATCCTACAATGAGCAGTTCTTC; CDR3aa: CASSARDRVSYNEQFF
j_gene: TRBJ1-2; d_gene: .; len: 12; v_gene: TRBV20-1; abundance: few; CDR3nt: TGCAGTGCTAGCGGGTCCCATCAGGGCTACACCTTC; CDR3aa: CSASGSHQGYTF
j_gene: TRBJ2-3; d_gene: .; len: 13; v_gene: TRBV7-2; abundance: many; CDR3nt: TGTGCCAGCAGTCCTACCCGCAGTTATACGCAGTATTTT; CDR3aa: CASSPTRSYTQYF
j_gene: TRBJ2-1; d_gene: .; len: 15; v_gene: TRBV5-1; abundance: few; CDR3nt: TGCGCCAGCAGGGGGGAGTTGAGCTCCTACAATGAGCAGTTCTTC; CDR3aa: CASRGELSSYNEQFF
j_gene: TRBJ1-5; d_gene: .; len: 15; v_gene: TRBV19; abundance: .; CDR3nt: TGTGCCAGTAGTATAGATGGCAGGGTGAATCAGCCCCAGCATTTT; CDR3aa: CASSIDGRVNQPQHF
j_gene: TRBJ2-1; d_gene: TRBD2; len: 14; v_gene: TRBV6-2/TRBV6-3; abundance: .; CDR3nt: TGTGCCAGCACGGGCGGGGGGGCTTTTGATGGGCAGTTCTTC; CDR3aa: CASTGGGAFDGQFF
j_gene: TRBJ2-1; d_gene: TRBD1; len: 15; v_gene: TRBV11-2; abundance: .; CDR3nt: TGTGCCAGCAGCTCCGGACAGGCTGCCTACAATGAGCAGTTCTTC; CDR3aa: CASSSGQAAYNEQFF
j_gene: TRBJ2-2; d_gene: .; len: 17; v_gene: TRBV27; abundance: .; CDR3nt: TGTGCCAGCAGTCCTACCCGTGGTAGGGGGAGAACCGGGGAGCTGTTTTTT; CDR3aa: CASSPTRGRGRTGELFF
j_gene: TRBJ2-2; d_gene: .; len: 15; v_gene: TRBV5-1; abundance: few; CDR3nt: TGCGCCAGTACGACCGGGACCACGAACACCGGGGAGCTGTTTTTT; CDR3aa: CASTTGTTNTGELFF
j_gene: TRBJ2-7; d_gene: .; len: 16; v_gene: TRBV27; abundance: .; CDR3nt: TGTGCCAGCAGTTTAAGGTGGTCATCCGATAGGAACGAGCAGTACTTC; CDR3aa: CASSLRWSSDRNEQYF
j_gene: TRBJ2-1; d_gene: TRBD2; len: 19; v_gene: TRBV3-1; abundance: .; CDR3nt: TGTGCCAGCAGCCAAGTCCCTTCGACTCTAGCGGACTCCTACAATGAGCAGTTCTTC; CDR3aa: CASSQVPSTLADSYNEQFF
j_gene: TRBJ2-1; d_gene: .; len: 17; v_gene: TRBV4-1; abundance: .; CDR3nt: TGCGCCAGCAGCCAAGGAGCTGGCCTATCCTCCTACAATGAGCAGTTCTTC; CDR3aa: CASSQGAGLSSYNEQFF
j_gene: TRBJ2-2; d_gene: .; len: 15; v_gene: TRBV6-5; abundance: few; CDR3nt: TGTGCCAGCAGTTACGGCCAGTTTAACACCGGGGAGCTGTTTTTT; CDR3aa: CASSYGQFNTGELFF
j_gene: TRBJ1-2; d_gene: .; len: 12; v_gene: TRBV6-1; abundance: .; CDR3nt: TGTGCCAGCAGACCTCTGGGGGCGGGCTACACCTTC; CDR3aa: CASRPLGAGYTF
j_gene: TRBJ2-7; d_gene: .; len: 14; v_gene: TRBV7-9; abundance: .; CDR3nt: TGTGCCAGCACTAGGACCCAGAGCTCCTACGAGCAGTACTTC; CDR3aa: CASTRTQSSYEQYF
j_gene: TRBJ1-1; d_gene: TRBD1; len: 18; v_gene: TRBV11-2; abundance: .; CDR3nt: TGTGCCAGCAGCATAAACCGGGACAGGGGGCGTCTGGACACTGAAGCTTTCTTT; CDR3aa: CASSINRDRGRLDTEAFF
j_gene: TRBJ2-3; d_gene: .; len: 14; v_gene: TRBV3-1; abundance: .; CDR3nt: TGTGCCAGCAGCCAAGGCCTAGCTGCAGATACGCAGTATTTT; CDR3aa: CASSQGLAADTQYF
j_gene: TRBJ2-4; d_gene: TRBD2; len: 16; v_gene: TRBV7-2; abundance: .; CDR3nt: TGTGCCAGCAGCTTCCCTTCTAGCGGGACAAACAATGAGCAGTACTTC; CDR3aa: CASSFPSSGTNNEQYF
j_gene: TRBJ1-2; d_gene: .; len: 14; v_gene: TRBV6-5; abundance: .; CDR3nt: TGTGCCGGCACCGACTCGTACGGCGGCGGTGGCTACACCTTC; CDR3aa: CAGTDSYGGGGYTF
j_gene: TRBJ2-5; d_gene: .; len: 13; v_gene: TRBV24-1; abundance: .; CDR3nt: TGTGCCACCAGTGCACCAGGGGAAGAGACCCAGTACTTC; CDR3aa: CATSAPGEETQYF
j_gene: TRBJ2-5; d_gene: TRBD1; len: 15; v_gene: TRBV24-1; abundance: .; CDR3nt: TGTGCCACCAGTGATCAGGGACAGGGACAAGAGACCCAGGACTTC; CDR3aa: CATSDQGQGQETQDF
j_gene: TRBJ2-5; d_gene: .; len: 20; v_gene: TRBV7-3; abundance: many; CDR3nt: TGTGCCAGCAGCTTAAACTTCCGCCCGCTCGGGTTACCCCACCAAGAGACCCAGTACTTC; CDR3aa: CASSLNFRPLGLPHQETQYF
j_gene: TRBJ2-7; d_gene: TRBD1; len: 13; v_gene: TRBV6-5; abundance: many; CDR3nt: TGTGCCAGCAGTTACGCGGGACAGGGTCGGCAGTACTTC; CDR3aa: CASSYAGQGRQYF
j_gene: TRBJ2-1; d_gene: .; len: 13; v_gene: TRBV28; abundance: .; CDR3nt: TGTGCCAGCAAGGGGGGTTGGAGTAATGAGCAGTTCTTC; CDR3aa: CASKGGWSNEQFF
j_gene: TRBJ2-7; d_gene: .; len: 13; v_gene: TRBV30; abundance: .; CDR3nt: TGTGCCTGGTGGAGTGCCGCCCCCTACGAGCAGTACTTC; CDR3aa: CAWWSAAPYEQYF
j_gene: TRBJ1-2; d_gene: .; len: 15; v_gene: TRBV6-6; abundance: .; CDR3nt: TGTGGAGGGGCGGCCAAACTCGGGGTTCTCCATGGCTACACCTTC; CDR3aa: CGGAAKLGVLHGYTF
j_gene: TRBJ2-1; d_gene: TRBD2; len: 15; v_gene: TRBV12-3/TRBV12-4; abundance: .; CDR3nt: TGTGCCAGCAGCTTAGCGGGGAGCGGGTCCAATGTGCAGTTCTTC; CDR3aa: CASSLAGSGSNVQFF
j_gene: TRBJ2-7; d_gene: TRBD1; len: 12; v_gene: TRBV12-3/TRBV12-4; abundance: many; CDR3nt: TGTGCCAGCAGCCGGACAGGAGTCGAGCAGTACTTC; CDR3aa: CASSRTGVEQYF
j_gene: TRBJ2-1; d_gene: .; len: 14; v_gene: TRBV24-1; abundance: few; CDR3nt: TGTGCCACCAGTGATTCTGCGGGGAACAATGAGCAGTTCTTC; CDR3aa: CATSDSAGNNEQFF
j_gene: TRBJ1-2; d_gene: TRBD1; len: 15; v_gene: TRBV28; abundance: .; CDR3nt: TGTGCCAGCGCGACCACGGGACAGGGGGCGGATGGCTACACCTTC; CDR3aa: CASATTGQGADGYTF
j_gene: TRBJ2-1; d_gene: .; len: 17; v_gene: TRBV7-2; abundance: .; CDR3nt: TGTGCCAGCAGCTTAGGCCGAGGGACTCACCTCTACAATGAGCAGTTCTTC; CDR3aa: CASSLGRGTHLYNEQFF
j_gene: TRBJ2-2; d_gene: .; len: 16; v_gene: TRBV21-1; abundance: .; CDR3nt: TGTGCCAGCAGCAAAGGGGAACAGGGAGGTTCCGGGGAGCTGTTTTTT; CDR3aa: CASSKGEQGGSGELFF
j_gene: TRBJ2-1; d_gene: TRBD2; len: 16; v_gene: TRBV29-1; abundance: few; CDR3nt: TGCAGCGTTGATCTAGCGGGCCGATCTGGGGACAATGAGCAGTTCTTC; CDR3aa: CSVDLAGRSGDNEQFF
j_gene: TRBJ1-6; d_gene: TRBD1; len: 16; v_gene: TRBV15; abundance: few; CDR3nt: TGTGCCACCAGCAGACATCGGACAGGTCCGAATTCACCCCTCCACTTT; CDR3aa: CATSRHRTGPNSPLHF